This T cell receptor (beta chain) was documented in a study of blood T cells in healthy people across ages. Study results and caveats: Unknown CMV status may confound age-related changes in expanded clones. Older age went with lower TCR beta diversity per million T cells, in a roughly linear way.

As concerns this clonotype: Its antigen is not identified.

With a J-beta primer mix and a sample-barcoded 5' primer, a second PCR ran about 7 to 12 cycles. TCRdb ran MiXCR on the 5' RACE reads and lists one entry per CDR3 protein. The sample carries 1.5 million to 2 million distinct CDR3 sequences, 28% recorded once. The receptor was derived from a woman aged 25 to 39 in good health. What was sequenced was blood.

The CDR3 loop reads CASSFRNSGGSPLHF. In DNA, the CDR3 is TGCGCCAGCAGCTTCCGAAACTCCGGAGGGTCACCCCTCCACTTT. The gene calls are TRBV5-1 and TRBJ1-6; D remains ambiguous. Trimming took off 2 bases at V and 10 bases at J, with 16 bases between the two ends. The CDR3 runs 15 residues. CDR1 is SGHRS and CDR2 is YFSETQ in the germline V gene.